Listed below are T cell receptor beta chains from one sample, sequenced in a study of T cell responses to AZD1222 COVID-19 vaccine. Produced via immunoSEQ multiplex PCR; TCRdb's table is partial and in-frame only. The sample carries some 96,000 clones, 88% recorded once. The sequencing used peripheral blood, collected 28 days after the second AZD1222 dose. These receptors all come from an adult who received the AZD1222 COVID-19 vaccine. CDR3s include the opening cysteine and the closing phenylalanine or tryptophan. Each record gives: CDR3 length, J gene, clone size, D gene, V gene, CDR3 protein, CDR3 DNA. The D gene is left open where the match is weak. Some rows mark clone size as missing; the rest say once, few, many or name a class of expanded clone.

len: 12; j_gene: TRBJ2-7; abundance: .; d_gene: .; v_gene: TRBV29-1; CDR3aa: CSVITESYEQYF; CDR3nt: TGCAGCGTTATTACCGAGTCCTACGAGCAGTACTTC
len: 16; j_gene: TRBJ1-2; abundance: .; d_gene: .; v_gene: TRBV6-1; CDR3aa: CASSEAQGSANYGYTF; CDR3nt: TGTGCCAGCAGTGAAGCTCAGGGGTCCGCTAACTATGGCTACACCTTC
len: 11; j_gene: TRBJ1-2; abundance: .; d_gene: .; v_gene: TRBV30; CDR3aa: CAWSDNYGYTF; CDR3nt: TGTGCCTGGAGTGACAACTATGGCTACACCTTC
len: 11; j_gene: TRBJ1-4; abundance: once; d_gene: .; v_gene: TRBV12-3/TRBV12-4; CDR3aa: CASSRNEKLFF; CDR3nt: TGTGCCAGCAGTCGGAATGAAAAACTGTTTTTT
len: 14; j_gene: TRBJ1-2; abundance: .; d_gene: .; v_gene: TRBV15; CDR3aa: CATSRDRENYGYTF; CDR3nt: TGTGCCACCAGCAGAGACAGGGAAAACTATGGCTACACCTTC
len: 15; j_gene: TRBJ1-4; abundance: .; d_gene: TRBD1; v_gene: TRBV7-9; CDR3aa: CASSAFGTGPEKLFF; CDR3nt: TGTGCCAGCAGCGCTTTCGGGACAGGTCCAGAAAAACTGTTTTTT
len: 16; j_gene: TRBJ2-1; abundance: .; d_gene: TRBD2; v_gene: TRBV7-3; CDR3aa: CASSSGAGEAGIEQFF; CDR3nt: TGTGCCAGCAGCTCAGGTGCGGGAGAGGCAGGTATTGAGCAGTTCTTC
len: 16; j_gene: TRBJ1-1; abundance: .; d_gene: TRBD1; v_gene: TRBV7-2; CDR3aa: CASSLVFSGGTSEAFF; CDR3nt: TGTGCCAGCAGCTTAGTTTTTTCAGGGGGCACTTCTGAAGCTTTCTTT
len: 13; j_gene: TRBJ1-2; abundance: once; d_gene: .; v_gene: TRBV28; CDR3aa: CASSLGGNYGYTF; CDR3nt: TGTGCCAGCAGCTTAGGGGGGAACTATGGCTACACCTTC
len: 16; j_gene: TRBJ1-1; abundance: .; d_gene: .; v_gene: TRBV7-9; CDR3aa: CASSLNPGSGYTEAFF; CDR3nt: TGTGCCAGCAGCTTAAATCCCGGGTCAGGGTACACTGAAGCTTTCTTT